Below are 25 T cell receptor beta chains sequenced from a single sample in a study of shared clonotypes between healthy human individuals. Naive CD8 isolation took CD45RO-negative cells positively selected for CCR7 and excluded terminally differentiated effector memory CD45RA+ cells. The table came from immunoSEQ multiplex PCR; TCRdb's copy has only in-frame clones and leaves some out. The sample has around 2.1 million clones, approximately 94% seen once. Sample: naive CD8+ T cells from PBMCs. The receptors stem from a man aged 18 to 35 in good health. Some clones in this sample may be carry-over from other donors' samples.

The chain combines TRBV7-3 with TRBJ2-5; 7 positions match TRBD1. Germline V gene sequence: CDR1 SGHTA, CDR2 FQGTGA. The J segment lost 5 bases and the V segment lost 4 bases, leaving 10 bases of the junction unmatched. There are 15 residues in the CDR3. This CDR3 reads CASSSTGSQLETQYF. The CDR3 coding sequence is TGTGCCAGCAGCTCGACAGGGTCCCAACTGGAGACCCAGTACTTC.

The rearrangement links TRBV2 to TRBJ1-3; no clear D gene. The CDR3 is made up of 18 amino acids. V gave up 6 bases and J gave up 4 bases, with 25 bases separating them. Germline V CDR1 and CDR2: SNHLY, FYNNEI. The CDR3 DNA reads TGTGCCAGCAGGGCTCCTGGGGTACGGGAAGTGACGGGAAACACCATATATTTT. Encoded protein: CASRAPGVREVTGNTIYF.

This clone has only a few counts. The chain is built from TRBV9 and TRBJ1-1; D is unclear. Between the trimmed V and J ends, which lost 3 bases and 4 bases, there was a span of 13 bases. Looked up from germline, CDR1 is SGDLS and CDR2 is YYNGEE. There are 14 residues in the CDR3. The CDR3 loop reads CASSAYGSGTEAFF. The DNA of the CDR3 is TGTGCCAGCAGCGCGTACGGGTCGGGCACTGAAGCTTTCTTT. Complete variable domain (other parts from reference TRBV9 and TRBJ1-1): DSGVTQTPKHLITATGQRVTLRCSPRSGDLSVYWYQQSLDQGLQFLIQYYNGEERAKGNILERFSAQQFPDLHSELNLSSLELGDSALYFCASSAYGSGTEAFFGQGTRLTVV.

This chain links TRBV27 with TRBJ2-7, with TRBD2 identical over 11 bases. The ends lost 4 bases at V and 3 bases at J; junction bases unmatched: 8. Per germline, CDR1 MNHEY and CDR2 SMNVEV (reference sequence). This CDR3 region has 16 residues. The DNA of the CDR3 is TGTGCCAGCAGTTCAGGGGTAGCGGGAGGGTTCTACGAGCAGTACTTC. This translates into CASSSGVAGGFYEQYF.

The chain couples TRBV7-9 to TRBJ2-1; unclear D gene. The germline V gene encodes CDR1 SEHNR and CDR2 FQNEAQ (reference sequence). The V end was cut by 4 bases, the J end by 1 base, with 14 bases between. The CDR3 contains 16 residues. CDR3 amino acids: CASSSSLGSSYNEQFF. CDR3 nucleotide sequence: TGTGCCAGCAGCTCATCTTTAGGATCATCCTACAATGAGCAGTTCTTC. The variable domain in full, completed from reference TRBV7-9 and TRBJ2-1, reads DTGVSQNPRHKITKRGQNVTFRCDPISEHNRLYWYRQTLGQGPEFLTYFQNEAQLEKSRLLSDRFSAERPKGSFSTLEIQRTEQGDSAMYLCASSSSLGSSYNEQFFGPGTRLTVL.

V is TRBV9 and J is TRBJ1-1; D is undetermined. The CDR3 is made up of 15 amino acids. The germline CDR1 and CDR2 sequences are SGDLS and YYNGEE. V was pared by 1 base and J by 4 bases, with 14 bases between. The CDR3 protein is CASSVSGSEGTEAFF. CDR3 DNA: TGTGCCAGCAGCGTAAGTGGGTCAGAAGGCACTGAAGCTTTCTTT.

The rearrangement links TRBV4-1 to TRBJ1-2; 10 nucleotides match TRBD1. Per the germline V gene, CDR1 is MGHRA and CDR2 is YSYEKL. The CDR3 is 17 residues long. Germline trimming cut 2 bases from V and 8 bases from J; bases unmatched to any gene: 14. CDR3 protein: CASSQPRQGAQSRGYTF. DNA of the CDR3: TGCGCCAGCAGCCAACCTAGACAGGGGGCGCAAAGTCGGGGCTACACCTTC.

V gene TRBV11-2 combines with J gene TRBJ1-1, with D tentatively TRBD1 (6 bases). This CDR3 region has 17 residues. Germline-derived CDR1 and CDR2 are SGHAT and FQNNGV. The germline V and J ends were trimmed by 6 bases and 5 bases, with 25 bases remaining between them. The CDR3, as DNA: TGTGCCAGCAGTAGATTTCCCCGCAGGGGTAAGGCGACTGAAGCTTTCTTT. It is translated as CASSRFPRRGKATEAFF.

The V gene is TRBV28, the J gene TRBJ2-1; D could derive from TRBD1 or TRBD2 (6 bases each). This CDR3 spans 18 amino acids. CDR1 and CDR2 (germline): MDHEN, SYDVKM. V was pared by 6 bases and J by 2 bases, with 23 bases between. The CDR3 nucleotides read TGTGCCAGCAGCTTCCCCTTCGGGGGCGGGGTCCCCTACAATGAGCAGTTCTTC. This encodes CASSFPFGGGVPYNEQFF.

As concerns this clone: Other DNA sequences from this sample encode an identical CDR3 as well. The chain recombines TRBV7-9 with TRBJ2-7, with a weak D call TRBD1 (6 bases). The CDR3 is 14 amino acids. V was shortened by 4 bases and J by 4 bases, with 14 bases between the two germline ends. CDR1 and CDR2 (germline): SEHNR, FQNEAQ (reference sequence). CDR3: CASSSGQSSYEQYF. The CDR3 DNA sequence: TGTGCCAGCAGCTCTGGACAGTCCTCTTACGAGCAGTACTTC.

The V call is TRBV7-9, the J call TRBJ2-1; 12 nucleotides agree with TRBD2. V shed 4 bases and J 8 bases; nucleotides not matched to a gene: 9. CDR3 size: 16 residues. The germline gives CDR1 SEHNR, CDR2 FQNEAQ (reference sequence). CDR3 loop: CASSYRLAGEVYEQFF. CDR3 bases: TGTGCCAGCAGCTACCGACTAGCGGGAGAGGTCTATGAGCAGTTCTTC. Combining the CDR3 with reference TRBV7-9 and TRBJ2-1 gives the whole variable domain DTGVSQNPRHKITKRGQNVTFRCDPISEHNRLYWYRQTLGQGPEFLTYFQNEAQLEKSRLLSDRFSAERPKGSFSTLEIQRTEQGDSAMYLCASSYRLAGEVYEQFFGPGTRLTVL.

This rearrangement joins TRBV9 to TRBJ2-1, with a tentative D call TRBD1 (5 bases). The V and J ends lost 3 bases and 9 bases respectively, with 16 bases between them. CDR1 is SGDLS, CDR2 YYNGEE, per germline. The CDR3 has 14 amino acids. CDR3 sequence reads: CASSGGVRQGEQFF. CDR3 bases: TGTGCCAGCAGCGGCGGCGTCAGGCAGGGTGAGCAGTTCTTC.

V is TRBV7-2 and J is TRBJ2-3, with D possibly matching TRBD2 (6 bases). This CDR3 is 15 amino acids long. The V gene's germline CDR1 is SGHTA and CDR2 FQGNSA. Trimming cost V 4 bases and J 0 bases, with 11 bases left between them. DNA of the CDR3: TGTGCCAGCAGCTCCGGGACTTCAAGCACAGATACGCAGTATTTT. Protein product: CASSSGTSSTDTQYF.

This clone was picked up a small number of times. The chain combines TRBV4-1 with TRBJ1-1; no reliable D call. CDR3 length: 13 amino acids. The germline CDR1 and CDR2 sequences are MGHRA and YSYEKL. V lost 1 base, J lost 6 bases, and 9 bases lay in between. The CDR3 is CASSQAGLPEAFF. CDR3 in DNA: TGCGCCAGCAGCCAAGCAGGTCTCCCTGAAGCTTTCTTT.

The chain carries TRBV7-7 and TRBJ2-1, with a tentative D call TRBD2 (5 bases). Germline CDR1 is SSHAT and CDR2 is FNYEAQ (reference sequence). The CDR3 runs 13 residues. V lost 1 base and J lost 9, with 10 bases in between. For the CDR3, the DNA is TGTGCCAGCAGCTTAGGGCTAGGAGGTGAGCAGTTCTTC. It specifies CASSLGLGGEQFF.

Regarding this clone: The same CDR3 also results from other DNA sequences found in this sample. The chain combines TRBV9 with TRBJ2-3; D uncertain. Trimming removed 0 bases from V and 1 base from J, with 6 bases in between. The CDR3 extends over 14 amino acids. Germline V gene lookup returns CDR1 SGDLS and CDR2 YYNGEE. For the CDR3, the DNA is TGTGCCAGCAGCGTAGGGGCGGGCACAGATACGCAGTATTTT. It specifies CASSVGAGTDTQYF.

The rearrangement links TRBV19 to TRBJ2-7; D remains ambiguous. The CDR3 is 15 amino acids. V was cut by 3 bases and J by 2 bases, with 14 bases left in between. Germline V lookup: CDR1 LNHDA, CDR2 SQIVND (reference sequence). DNA for the CDR3: TGTGCCAGTAGTATCTGGGCAGATAGGCCCTACGAGCAGTACTTC. Protein product: CASSIWADRPYEQYF. Using reference TRBV19 and TRBJ2-7 for the parts outside the CDR3, the full variable domain is DGGITQSPKYLFRKEGQNVTLSCEQNLNHDAMYWYRQDPGQGLRLIYYSQIVNDFQKGDIAEGYSVSREKKESFPLTVTSAQKNPTAFYLCASSIWADRPYEQYFGPGTRLTVT.

The rearrangement links TRBV6-5 to TRBJ1-1; D not resolved. Germline V gene data show CDR1 as MNHEY and CDR2 as SVGAGI. The CDR3 is 14 residues long. Deletions cut 2 bases from V and 3 bases from J, with 10 bases between. The CDR3 region has the DNA TGTGCCAGCAGTTACGATGTGACTTACACTGAAGCTTTCTTT. Translating gives CASSYDVTYTEAFF.

CDR3 in DNA: TGCGCCAGCAGCTTGCAGGGCCGAGACTATGGCTACACCTTC. As protein: CASSLQGRDYGYTF. The chain uses TRBV5-1 and TRBJ1-2, with D possibly TRBD1 on 5 matching bases. Between the trimmed V and J ends, which lost 1 base and 3 bases, there was a span of 10 bases. This CDR3 region has 14 residues. The germline CDR1 and CDR2 sequences are SGHRS and YFSETQ. Drawing the rest from reference TRBV5-1 and TRBJ1-2, the complete variable domain is KAGVTQTPRYLIKTRGQQVTLSCSPISGHRSVSWYQQTPGQGLQFLFEYFSETQRNKGNFPGRFSGRQFSNSRSEMNVSTLELGDSALYLCASSLQGRDYGYTFGSGTRLTVV.

The CDR3 loop is CASRPTGNNQPQHF. CDR3 DNA sequence: TGTGCCAGCAGGCCTACAGGTAACAATCAGCCCCAGCATTTT. The chain recombines TRBV6-6 with TRBJ1-5; D may be TRBD1 (5 bases). Germline V gene data show CDR1 as MNHNY and CDR2 as SVGAGI (reference sequence). The CDR3 runs to 14 residues. Trimming cost V 6 bases and J 3 bases, with 12 bases left between them.

V is TRBV4-1 and J is TRBJ2-3; TRBD1 matches at 7 bases. The length of the CDR3 is 16 residues. Trimming at V came to 3 bases and at J to 0 bases, leaving 6 bases not matched to a gene. CDR1 is MGHRA, CDR2 YSYEKL, per germline. CDR3 nucleotide sequence: TGCGCCAGCAGCCACGGGACAGCCCCTAGCACAGATACGCAGTATTTT. Translated: CASSHGTAPSTDTQYF.

The chain carries TRBV28 and TRBJ2-2; the D gene is possibly TRBD1 (6 bases). Trimming left V 8 bases short and J 3 bases short, with 19 bases between. The CDR3 has 16 amino acids. CDR1 is MDHEN, CDR2 SYDVKM, per germline. Here the CDR3 DNA reads TGTGCCAGCCGCGTCCTTACAGGGTCCGACACCGGGGAGCTGTTTTTT. Protein product: CASRVLTGSDTGELFF.

The J gene is TRBJ2-4, the V gene TRBV14; TRBD1 agrees at 10 bases. The CDR3 has 18 amino acids. Germline CDR1 SGHDN, CDR2 FVKESK. J was trimmed by 0 bases and V by 4 bases; bases with no gene match: 9. The CDR3 protein is CASSPWTGGPLAKNIQYF. DNA of the CDR3: TGTGCCAGCAGCCCCTGGACAGGGGGTCCACTAGCCAAAAACATTCAGTACTTC. The full variable domain, in which reference TRBV14 and TRBJ2-4 provide the parts outside the CDR3, is EAGVTQFPSHSVIEKGQTVTLRCDPISGHDNLYWYRRVMGKEIKFLLHFVKESKQDESGMPNNRFLAERTGGTYSTLKVQPAELEDSGVYFCASSPWTGGPLAKNIQYFGAGTRLSVL.

The rearrangement uses TRBV10-3 and TRBJ2-3; 11 bases line up with TRBD2. The germline CDR1 and CDR2 sequences are ENHRY and SYGVKD. V was clipped by 4 bases and J by 3 bases; unmatched bases: 6. The CDR3 has 16 amino acids. The CDR3 here is CAISGTPSGRTDTQYF. In DNA, the CDR3 is TGTGCCATCAGTGGAACTCCTAGCGGGAGGACAGATACGCAGTATTTT.

The gene calls are TRBV28 and TRBJ2-3, with unresolved D. The V gene lost 6 bases and the J gene lost 2 bases, with 12 bases spanning the gap. The germline gives CDR1 MDHEN, CDR2 SYDVKM. This CDR3 comprises 14 residues. The CDR3 spells CASSPLDPTDTQYF. The CDR3 DNA follows: TGTGCCAGCAGCCCCCTAGACCCCACAGATACGCAGTATTTT.